One sample yielded the 4 T cell receptor beta chains listed below, sequenced in a study of regulatory T cells in long-lasting Graves disease (dated by TCRdb to the early 2020s). This specimen's time point label, per the study, means: persistent/refractory GD, antithyroid drugs over 5 years with positive TRAb. For both TCR sequencing and RNA sequencing, RNA was extracted from PBMCs using TRIzol. To prepare the library, multiplex PCR was applied. TCRdb shows the sequencer as Illumina HiSeq 4000. CDR3 regions were amplified by Arm-PCR with iRepertoire HTBI primers to construct TCR beta libraries. Clones were called with MiXCR by TCRdb after fastp trimmed the public reads at Q25, and only in-frame beta chains were retained. Identical CDR3 protein sequences are pooled into one entry, listed with their most common genes and DNA. The sample has 700,000 or so distinct CDR3 sequences on record, approximately 29% of them singletons. 40% to 50% of the sample belongs to the ten largest clones.

Specimen: peripheral blood mononuclear cells (PBMCs), collected when the disease was refractory, from a patient treated with antithyroid drugs. These receptors originate from a female donor with Graves disease.

This clonotype has a count of ten or more. V gene TRBV12-3 or TRBV12-4 combines with J gene TRBJ2-7, with TRBD2 as a possible D gene (5 bases). The CDR3 loop spans 15 amino acids. V dropped 0 bases and J dropped 3 bases, with 12 bases sitting between them. DNA for the CDR3: TGTGCCAGCAGTTTAGCGGGAACTAGTAGCTACGAGCAGTACTTC. Residues: CASSLAGTSSYEQYF.

This chain links TRBV27 with TRBJ2-2; 8 bases are shared with TRBD2. CDR3 length: 16 residues. Germline trimming cut 6 bases from V and 7 bases from J; bases unmatched to any gene: 13. Germline V gene data show CDR1 as MNHEY and CDR2 as SMNVEV (reference sequence). The CDR3 nucleotides read TGTGCCAGCAGCGGGACTACGGGGGGGGGACGCGGGGAGCTGTTTTTT. Protein product: CASSGTTGGGRGELFF.

There are a few counts of this clonotype. The chain employs TRBV15 and TRBJ1-1; D gene unclear. Germline V gives CDR1 LNHNV, CDR2 YYDKDF (reference sequence). Trimming cost V 9 bases and J 4 bases, with 15 bases left between them. This CDR3 contains 13 residues. CDR3 nucleotides: TGTGCCACTCAGGACTTGGTGGGCACTGAAGCTTTCTTT. This translates into CATQDLVGTEAFF.

The count of this clonotype is one. The J gene is TRBJ2-1, the V gene TRBV20-1; 8 bases are shared with TRBD2. The germline V gene has CDR1 DFQATT and CDR2 SNEGSKA (reference sequence). After removal of 2 bases from V and 5 bases from J, the junction contained 5 bases not matched to a gene. This CDR3 comprises 14 residues. CDR3 sequence (DNA): TGCAGTGCTAGAAGAGCGGGAGTTAACAATGAGCAGTTCTTC. Encoded protein: CSARRAGVNNEQFF.